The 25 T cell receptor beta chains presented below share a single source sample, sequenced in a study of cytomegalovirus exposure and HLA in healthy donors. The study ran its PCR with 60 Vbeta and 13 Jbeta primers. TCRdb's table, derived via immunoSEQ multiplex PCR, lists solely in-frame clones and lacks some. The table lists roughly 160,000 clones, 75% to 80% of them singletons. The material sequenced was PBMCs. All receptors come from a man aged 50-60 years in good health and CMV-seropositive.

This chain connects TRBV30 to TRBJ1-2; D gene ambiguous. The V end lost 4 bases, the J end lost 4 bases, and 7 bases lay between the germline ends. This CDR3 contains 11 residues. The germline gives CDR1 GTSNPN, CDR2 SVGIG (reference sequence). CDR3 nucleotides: TGTGCCTGGACAGGTGGCTATGGCTACACCTTC. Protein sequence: CAWTGGYGYTF.

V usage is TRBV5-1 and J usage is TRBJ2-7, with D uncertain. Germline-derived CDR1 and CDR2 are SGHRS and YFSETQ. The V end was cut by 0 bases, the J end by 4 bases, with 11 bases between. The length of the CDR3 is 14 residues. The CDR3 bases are TGCGCCAGCAGCTTGGGTCAGGTATATTACGAGCAGTACTTC. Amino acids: CASSLGQVYYEQYF.

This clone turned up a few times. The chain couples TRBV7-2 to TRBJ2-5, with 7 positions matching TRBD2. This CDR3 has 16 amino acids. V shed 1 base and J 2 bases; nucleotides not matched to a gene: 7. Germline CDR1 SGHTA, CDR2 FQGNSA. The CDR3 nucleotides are TGTGCCAGCAGCTTAGGGTTGGTGGGGGGGCAAGAGACCCAGTACTTC. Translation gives CASSLGLVGGQETQYF.

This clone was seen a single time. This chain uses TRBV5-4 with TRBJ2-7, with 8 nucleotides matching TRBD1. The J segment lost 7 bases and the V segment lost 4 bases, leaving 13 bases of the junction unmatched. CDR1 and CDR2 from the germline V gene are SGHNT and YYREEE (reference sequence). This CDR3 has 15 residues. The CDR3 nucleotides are TGTGCCAGCAGCCAAGGACAGGGAGGATCTATAGAGCAGTACTTC. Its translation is CASSQGQGGSIEQYF.

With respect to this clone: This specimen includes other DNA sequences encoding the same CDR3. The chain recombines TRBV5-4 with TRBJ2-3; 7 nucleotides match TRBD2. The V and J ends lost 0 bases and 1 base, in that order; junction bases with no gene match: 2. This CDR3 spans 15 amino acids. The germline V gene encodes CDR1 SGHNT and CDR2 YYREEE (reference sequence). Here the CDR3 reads CASSLGGGGTDTQYF. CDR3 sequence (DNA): TGTGCCAGCAGCTTGGGCGGGGGAGGCACAGATACGCAGTATTTT.

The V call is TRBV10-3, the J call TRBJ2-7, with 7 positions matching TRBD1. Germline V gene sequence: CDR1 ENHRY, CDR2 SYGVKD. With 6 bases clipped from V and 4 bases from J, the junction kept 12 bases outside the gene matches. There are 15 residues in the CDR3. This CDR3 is CAISGNRGSTYEQYF. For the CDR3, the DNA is TGTGCCATCAGCGGGAACAGGGGATCTACGTACGAGCAGTACTTC.

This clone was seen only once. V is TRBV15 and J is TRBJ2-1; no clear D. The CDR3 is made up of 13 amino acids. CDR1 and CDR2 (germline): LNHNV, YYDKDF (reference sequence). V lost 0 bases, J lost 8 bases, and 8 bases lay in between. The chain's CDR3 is CATSRDIGDEQFF. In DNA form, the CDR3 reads TGTGCCACCAGCAGAGACATAGGAGATGAGCAGTTCTTC.

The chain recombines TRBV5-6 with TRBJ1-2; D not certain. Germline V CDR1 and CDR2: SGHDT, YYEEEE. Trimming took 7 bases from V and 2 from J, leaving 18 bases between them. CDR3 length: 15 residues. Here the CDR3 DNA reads TGTGCCAGCCAAACTGGGTTAGACAAGAACTATGGCTACACCTTC. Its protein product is CASQTGLDKNYGYTF.

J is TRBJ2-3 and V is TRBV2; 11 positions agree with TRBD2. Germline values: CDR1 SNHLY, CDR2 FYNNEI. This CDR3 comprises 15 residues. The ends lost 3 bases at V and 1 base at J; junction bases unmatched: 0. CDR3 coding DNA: TGTGCCAGCAGTGAGACTAGCGGGGGCACAGATACGCAGTATTTT. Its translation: CASSETSGGTDTQYF.

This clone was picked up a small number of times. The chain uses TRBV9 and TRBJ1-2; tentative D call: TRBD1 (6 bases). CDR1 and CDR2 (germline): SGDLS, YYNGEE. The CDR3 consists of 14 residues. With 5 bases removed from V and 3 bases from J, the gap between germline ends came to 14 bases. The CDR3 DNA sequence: TGTGCCAGCAGTAAACAGGGTGAGGACTATGGCTACACCTTC. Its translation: CASSKQGEDYGYTF.

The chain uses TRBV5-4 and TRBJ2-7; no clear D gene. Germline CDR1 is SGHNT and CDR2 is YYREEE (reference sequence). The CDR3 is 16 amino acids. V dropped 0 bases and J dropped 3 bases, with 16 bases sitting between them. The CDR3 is CASSLGLVAPLYEQYF. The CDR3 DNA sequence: TGTGCCAGCAGCTTGGGCCTGGTTGCCCCACTCTACGAGCAGTACTTC.

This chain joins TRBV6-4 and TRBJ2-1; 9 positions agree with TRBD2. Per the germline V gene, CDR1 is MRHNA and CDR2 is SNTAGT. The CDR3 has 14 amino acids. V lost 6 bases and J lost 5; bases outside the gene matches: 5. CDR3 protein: CASRLTSGDNEQFF. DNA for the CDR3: TGTGCCAGCAGATTGACTAGCGGAGACAATGAGCAGTTCTTC.

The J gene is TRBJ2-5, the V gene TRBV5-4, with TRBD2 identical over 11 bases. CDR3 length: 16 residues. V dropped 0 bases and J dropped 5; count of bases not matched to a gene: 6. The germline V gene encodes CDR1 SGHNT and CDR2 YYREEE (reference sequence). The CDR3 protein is CASSLVDSGGAETQYF. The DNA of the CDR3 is TGTGCCAGCAGCTTGGTTGATAGCGGGGGGGCGGAGACCCAGTACTTC.

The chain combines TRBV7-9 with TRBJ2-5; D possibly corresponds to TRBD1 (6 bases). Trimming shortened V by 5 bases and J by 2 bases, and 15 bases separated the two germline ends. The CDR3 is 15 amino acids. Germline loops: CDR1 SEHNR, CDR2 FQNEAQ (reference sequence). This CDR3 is CASSAYYRDQETQYF. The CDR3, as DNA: TGTGCCAGCAGCGCTTACTACAGGGATCAAGAGACCCAGTACTTC.

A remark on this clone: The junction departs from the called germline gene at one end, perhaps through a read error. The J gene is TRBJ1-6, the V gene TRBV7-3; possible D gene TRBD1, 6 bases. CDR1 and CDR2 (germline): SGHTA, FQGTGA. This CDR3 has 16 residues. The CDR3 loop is CASSLRGGTYNSPLHF. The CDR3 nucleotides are TGTGCCAGCAGTTTAAGAGGGGGAACCTATAATTCACCCCTCCACTTT.

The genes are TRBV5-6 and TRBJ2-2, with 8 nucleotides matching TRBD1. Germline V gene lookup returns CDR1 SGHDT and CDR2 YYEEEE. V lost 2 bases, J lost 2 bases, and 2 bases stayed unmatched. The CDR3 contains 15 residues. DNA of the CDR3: TGTGCCAGCAGCTTTGGGACAGGAAACACCGGGGAGCTGTTTTTT. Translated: CASSFGTGNTGELFF.

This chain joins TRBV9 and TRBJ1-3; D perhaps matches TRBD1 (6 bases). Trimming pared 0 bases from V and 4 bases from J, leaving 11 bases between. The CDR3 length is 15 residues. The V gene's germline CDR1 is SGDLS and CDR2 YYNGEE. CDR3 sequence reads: CASSVEQGPGNTIYF. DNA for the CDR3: TGTGCCAGCAGCGTAGAACAGGGCCCCGGAAACACCATATATTTT.

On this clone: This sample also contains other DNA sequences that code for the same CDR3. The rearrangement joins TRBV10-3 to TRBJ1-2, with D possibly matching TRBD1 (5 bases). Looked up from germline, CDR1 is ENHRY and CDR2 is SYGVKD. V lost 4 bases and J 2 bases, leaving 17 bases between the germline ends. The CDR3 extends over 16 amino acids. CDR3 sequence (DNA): TGTGCCATCAGTGGAGGGTCTGTTGGGGGGAACTATGGCTACACCTTC. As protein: CAISGGSVGGNYGYTF.

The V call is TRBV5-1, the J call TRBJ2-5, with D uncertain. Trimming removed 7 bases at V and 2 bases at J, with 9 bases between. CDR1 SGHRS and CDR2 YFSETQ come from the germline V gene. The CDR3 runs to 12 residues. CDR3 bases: TGCGCCAGCTCGCAGATACAAGAGACCCAGTACTTC. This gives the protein CASSQIQETQYF.

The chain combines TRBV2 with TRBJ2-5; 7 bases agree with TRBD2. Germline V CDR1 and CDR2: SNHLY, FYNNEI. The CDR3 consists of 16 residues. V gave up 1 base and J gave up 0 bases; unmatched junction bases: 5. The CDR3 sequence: CASSEGERGHQETQYF. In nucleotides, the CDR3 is TGTGCCAGCAGTGAAGGGGAGCGGGGACACCAAGAGACCCAGTACTTC.

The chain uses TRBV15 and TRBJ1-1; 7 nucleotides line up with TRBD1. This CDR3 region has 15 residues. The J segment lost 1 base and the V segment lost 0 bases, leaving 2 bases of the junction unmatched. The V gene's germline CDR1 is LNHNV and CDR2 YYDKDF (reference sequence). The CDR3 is CATSREKGANTEAFF. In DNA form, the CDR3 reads TGTGCCACCAGCAGAGAAAAGGGGGCGAACACTGAAGCTTTCTTT.

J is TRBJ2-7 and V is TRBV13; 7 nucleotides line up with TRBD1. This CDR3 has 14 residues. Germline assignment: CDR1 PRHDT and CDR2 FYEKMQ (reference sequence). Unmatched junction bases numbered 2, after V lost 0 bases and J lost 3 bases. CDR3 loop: CASSLGSGGYEQYF. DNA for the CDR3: TGTGCCAGCAGCTTAGGATCAGGGGGCTACGAGCAGTACTTC.

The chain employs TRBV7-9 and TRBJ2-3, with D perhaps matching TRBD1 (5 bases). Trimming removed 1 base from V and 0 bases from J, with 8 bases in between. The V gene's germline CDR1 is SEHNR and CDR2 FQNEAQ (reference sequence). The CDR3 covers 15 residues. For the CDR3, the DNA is TGTGCCAGCAGCTTAGGACAGTCTAGCACAGATACGCAGTATTTT. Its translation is CASSLGQSSTDTQYF.

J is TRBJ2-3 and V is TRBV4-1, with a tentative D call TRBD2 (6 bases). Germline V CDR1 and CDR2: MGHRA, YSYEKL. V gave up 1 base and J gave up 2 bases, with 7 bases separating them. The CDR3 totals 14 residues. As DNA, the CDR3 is TGCGCCAGCAGCCAAGTAGCGGTCACAGATACGCAGTATTTT. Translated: CASSQVAVTDTQYF.

CDR3 protein: CASSLEDYRGPGDEQFF. CDR3 DNA: TGTGCCAGCAGTTTAGAAGACTACAGGGGCCCGGGCGATGAGCAGTTCTTC. This chain joins TRBV28 and TRBJ2-1, with 7 bases fitting TRBD1. The V gene's germline CDR1 is MDHEN and CDR2 SYDVKM. V was pared by 2 bases and J by 8 bases, with 15 bases of the junction left unmatched. CDR3 size: 17 residues. The entire variable domain, with the rest obtained from reference TRBV28 and TRBJ2-1, is as follows: DVKVTQSSRYLVKRTGEKVFLECVQDMDHENMFWYRQDPGLGLRLIYFSYDVKMKEKGDIPEGYSVSREKKERFSLILESASTNQTSMYLCASSLEDYRGPGDEQFFGPGTRLTVL.